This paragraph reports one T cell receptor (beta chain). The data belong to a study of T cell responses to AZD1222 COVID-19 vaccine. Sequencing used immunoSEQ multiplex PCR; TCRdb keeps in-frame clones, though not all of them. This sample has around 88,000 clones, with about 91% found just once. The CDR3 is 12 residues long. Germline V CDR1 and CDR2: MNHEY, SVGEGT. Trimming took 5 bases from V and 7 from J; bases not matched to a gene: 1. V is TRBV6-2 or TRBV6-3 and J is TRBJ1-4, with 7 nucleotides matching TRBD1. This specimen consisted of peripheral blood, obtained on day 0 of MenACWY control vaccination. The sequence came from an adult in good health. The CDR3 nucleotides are TGTGCCAGCAGTGACAGGGCTGAAAAACTGTTTTTT. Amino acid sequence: CASSDRAEKLFF.